Following are 7 T cell receptor beta chains from one sample sequenced in a study of OX40 agonist ivuxolimab in advanced cancers. Produced via immunoSEQ multiplex PCR; TCRdb's table is partial and in-frame only. The data contain tens of thousands of clones, less than 90% of them singletons. Sequencing was performed on CD4+ or CD8+ T cells sorted from blood, taken in a trial of the OX40 agonist ivuxolimab. The receptors derive from an adult with an advanced solid tumor such as melanoma, head and neck, liver or kidney cancer.

V and J are TRBV5-1 and TRBJ2-5; D is uncertain. The germline gives CDR1 SGHRS, CDR2 YFSETQ. V gave up 0 bases and J gave up 7 bases, with 7 bases separating them. The CDR3 is made up of 12 amino acids. The CDR3 sequence is CASSLVIGTQYF. The CDR3 region has the DNA TGCGCCAGCAGCTTGGTGATAGGGACCCAGTACTTC.

The V gene is TRBV4-1, the J gene TRBJ2-5; 8 bases match TRBD2. The CDR3 sequence is 15 residues long. Germline V gives CDR1 MGHRA, CDR2 YSYEKL. Trimming took 6 bases from V and 2 from J; bases not matched to a gene: 8. This CDR3 is CASSQRGGLQETQYF. DNA of the CDR3: TGCGCCAGCAGTCAACGCGGGGGGCTTCAAGAGACCCAGTACTTC.

The chain carries TRBV5-4 and TRBJ2-7; TRBD2 aligns across 14 bases. CDR1 is SGHNT, CDR2 YYREEE, per germline (reference sequence). Trimming at V came to 4 bases and at J to 5 bases, leaving 5 bases not matched to a gene. The CDR3 consists of 15 residues. This CDR3 reads CASSPTSGGAHEQYF. The CDR3 DNA is TGTGCCAGCAGCCCGACTAGCGGGGGGGCTCACGAGCAGTACTTC.

V and J are TRBV5-6 and TRBJ1-5; 11 bases align to TRBD1. Trimming cost V 4 bases and J 3 bases; bases outside gene matches: 9. The CDR3 runs to 17 residues. Germline V gene sequence: CDR1 SGHDT, CDR2 YYEEEE. DNA for the CDR3: TGTGCCAGCAGCACCTACGGGACAGGGGGTTCCAATCAGCCCCAGCATTTT. It codes for CASSTYGTGGSNQPQHF. The full variable domain, its missing parts supplied by reference TRBV5-6 and TRBJ1-5, is DAGVTQSPTHLIKTRGQQVTLRCSPKSGHDTVSWYQQALGQGPQFIFQYYEEEERQRGNFPDRFSGHQFPNYSSELNVNALLLGDSALYLCASSTYGTGGSNQPQHFGDGTRLSIL.

The V call is TRBV27, the J call TRBJ2-2; 9 positions match TRBD2. The CDR3 has 15 amino acids. Germline-derived CDR1 and CDR2 are MNHEY and SMNVEV (reference sequence). The ends lost 10 bases at V and 5 bases at J; junction bases unmatched: 11. The CDR3 here is CATLRAGGPTGELFF. Here the CDR3 DNA reads TGTGCCACCCTAAGGGCGGGAGGGCCTACCGGGGAGCTGTTTTTT.

This rearrangement joins TRBV29-1 to TRBJ2-4; 10 nucleotides match TRBD2. CDR1 and CDR2 from the germline V gene are SQVTM and ANQGSEA. This CDR3 region has 13 residues. Trimming cost V 7 bases and J 0 bases; bases outside gene matches: 0. As DNA, the CDR3 is TGCAGCGGACTAGCGGGAGCCAAAAACATTCAGTACTTC. Its translation: CSGLAGAKNIQYF.

The rearrangement joins TRBV28 to TRBJ2-1, with 11 bases identical to TRBD2. Germline trimming cut 6 bases from V and 3 bases from J; bases unmatched to any gene: 4. CDR1 is MDHEN and CDR2 is SYDVKM in the germline V gene. There are 15 residues in the CDR3. CDR3 amino acids: CASRLAGANYNEQFF. CDR3 sequence (DNA): TGTGCCAGCAGACTAGCGGGAGCGAACTACAATGAGCAGTTCTTC.